These 26 T cell receptor beta chains were sequenced from one sample in a study of brain T cells in children with intractable seizures. Profiled with immunoSEQ multiplex PCR; TCRdb holds only in-frame clones, not every one. The sample lists tens of thousands of clones, 90% to 95% occurring once. Specimen: peripheral blood, collected at surgery. The receptors were gathered from a boy younger than two with tuberous sclerosis and intractable seizures.

This clone was counted between two and nine times. The chain links TRBV7-9 to TRBJ1-1, with D perhaps TRBD1 (6 bases). With 5 bases removed from V and 0 bases from J, the gap between germline ends came to 16 bases. The CDR3 is made up of 16 amino acids. Germline V gene data show CDR1 as SEHNR and CDR2 as FQNEAQ (reference sequence). Here the CDR3 DNA reads TGTGCCAGCAGCCCTTCCTGGACAGTGGTGAACACTGAAGCTTTCTTT. This translates into CASSPSWTVVNTEAFF. Looking up the rest from reference TRBV7-9 and TRBJ1-1 gives the full variable domain: DTGVSQNPRHKITKRGQNVTFRCDPISEHNRLYWYRQTLGQGPEFLTYFQNEAQLEKSRLLSDRFSAERPKGSFSTLEIQRTEQGDSAMYLCASSPSWTVVNTEAFFGQGTRLTVV.

This chain connects TRBV24-1 to TRBJ1-4, with D unclear. This CDR3 has 15 amino acids. Germline assignment: CDR1 KGHDR and CDR2 SFDVKD. The V gene lost 6 bases and the J gene lost 8 bases, with 18 bases spanning the gap. The DNA of the CDR3 is TGTGCCACCAGTCTTGGTGGATTTTTACGAGAAAAACTGTTTTTT. The encoded protein is CATSLGGFLREKLFF.

This sequence joins TRBV9 and TRBJ2-4; D possibly corresponds to TRBD2 (6 bases). The CDR3 length is 15 residues. Germline V gene sequence: CDR1 SGDLS, CDR2 YYNGEE. V lost 0 bases and J 8 bases, leaving 15 bases between the germline ends. Here the CDR3 DNA reads TGTGCCAGCAGCGTAGTGGGGACGGGAGAGGACATTCAGTACTTC. Translation: CASSVVGTGEDIQYF.

The chain recombines TRBV7-9 with TRBJ2-1, with 9 bases fitting TRBD1. Germline V gene data show CDR1 as SEHNR and CDR2 as FQNEAQ (reference sequence). This CDR3 contains 16 residues. V lost 4 bases, J lost 5 bases, and 9 bases stayed unmatched. In nucleotides, the CDR3 is TGTGCCAGCAGCTCCTGGACAGGGGAGAAGAACAATGAGCAGTTCTTC. Encoded protein: CASSSWTGEKNNEQFF.

The chain combines TRBV28 with TRBJ2-5; 8 bases are a match to TRBD1. CDR1 and CDR2 (germline): MDHEN, SYDVKM. This CDR3 contains 15 residues. CDR3 sequence reads: CVAASGGLEQETQYF. CDR3 DNA: TGTGTTGCCGCGTCAGGGGGCTTAGAGCAAGAGACCCAGTACTTC.

The J gene is TRBJ1-2, the V gene TRBV6-5; D is undetermined. Germline V gene lookup returns CDR1 MNHEY and CDR2 SVGAGI. Trimming stripped 5 bases from V and 7 bases from J, with 14 bases between. The CDR3 loop spans 13 amino acids. CDR3 sequence: CASSPWTGSGYTF. DNA for the CDR3: TGTGCCAGCAGTCCGTGGACCGGGTCTGGCTACACCTTC.

V usage is TRBV6-5 and J usage is TRBJ1-6, with D unresolved. The germline V gene has CDR1 MNHEY and CDR2 SVGAGI. V gave up 6 bases and J gave up 8 bases, with 14 bases separating them. The CDR3 runs to 14 residues. DNA of the CDR3: TGTGCCAGCAGGGCGGCGACGGAGGATTCACCCCTCCACTTT. It translates to CASRAATEDSPLHF.

The rearrangement joins TRBV19 to TRBJ2-5, with D possibly TRBD2 on 6 matching bases. The length of the CDR3 is 14 residues. Germline values: CDR1 LNHDA, CDR2 SQIVND (reference sequence). Trimming removed 4 bases from V and 2 bases from J, with 11 bases in between. For the CDR3, the DNA is TGTGCCAGTAGTAGTTCCGGGGGACAAGAGACCCAGTACTTC. It specifies CASSSSGGQETQYF.

J is TRBJ1-1 and V is TRBV15; tentative D call: TRBD1 (5 bases). This CDR3 is built from 16 residues. Trimming shortened V by 2 bases and J by 1 base, and 14 bases separated the two germline ends. Germline-derived CDR1 and CDR2 are LNHNV and YYDKDF (reference sequence). The CDR3 DNA is TGTGCCACCAGCAGATCCGCCGGGACGGCGAACACTGAAGCTTTCTTT. Translated, it gives CATSRSAGTANTEAFF.

By sample fraction, this clone is medium-sized. V and J are TRBV10-1 and TRBJ2-7; D remains ambiguous. CDR3 length: 10 amino acids. Germline V CDR1 and CDR2: WNHNN, SYGVQD (reference sequence). The germline V and J ends were trimmed by 4 bases and 5 bases, with 3 bases remaining between them. The CDR3 protein is CASSVDEQYF. As DNA, the CDR3 is TGCGCCAGCAGTGTAGACGAGCAGTACTTC.

The chain joins TRBV5-6 to TRBJ1-2; tentative D call: TRBD1 (5 bases). Trimming shortened V by 4 bases and J by 3 bases, and 13 bases separated the two germline ends. Germline V gene sequence: CDR1 SGHDT, CDR2 YYEEEE. The CDR3 runs 14 residues. The CDR3: CASSRPGGYYGYTF. The CDR3 coding sequence is TGTGCCAGCAGCCGGCCCGGGGGGTACTATGGCTACACCTTC.

The genes are TRBV2 and TRBJ1-6; 9 nucleotides align to TRBD1. With V trimmed by 6 bases and J by 4 bases, 1 base remained unmatched. Per germline, CDR1 SNHLY and CDR2 FYNNEI. The CDR3 is 14 amino acids. In DNA, the CDR3 is TGTGCCAGCAGCGGACAGGGGTATAATTCACCCCTCCACTTT. Encoded protein: CASSGQGYNSPLHF.

The V call is TRBV21-1, the J call TRBJ2-2; the D segment call TRBD2 is taken from the table without a DNA check. TRBV21-1 is assigned pseudogene status. This CDR3 comprises 15 residues. The CDR3 loop reads CANYDPGCGTGELFF. In DNA form, the CDR3 reads TGTGCCAACTATGATCCGGGATGTGGAACCGGGGAGCTGTTTTTT.

V gene TRBV6-5 combines with J gene TRBJ2-3; D gene uncertain. Trimming left V 1 base short and J 10 bases short, with 6 bases between. The germline gives CDR1 MNHEY, CDR2 SVGAGI. The CDR3 is 11 amino acids. This CDR3 is CASSYLGSQYF. CDR3 sequence (DNA): TGTGCCAGCAGTTACTTGGGGTCGCAGTATTTT.

J is TRBJ2-2 and V is TRBV9, with 9 positions matching TRBD1. Germline assignment: CDR1 SGDLS and CDR2 YYNGEE. V was pared by 4 bases and J by 0 bases, with 7 bases of the junction left unmatched. The CDR3 length is 17 residues. The CDR3 nucleotides read TGTGCCAGCAGCCTCCCGGGGACAGGGACGAACACCGGGGAGCTGTTTTTT. It codes for CASSLPGTGTNTGELFF. Combining the CDR3 with reference TRBV9 and TRBJ2-2 gives the whole variable domain DSGVTQTPKHLITATGQRVTLRCSPRSGDLSVYWYQQSLDQGLQFLIQYYNGEERAKGNILERFSAQQFPDLHSELNLSSLELGDSALYFCASSLPGTGTNTGELFFGEGSRLTVL.

The CDR3 loop reads CASSASGASDEQFF. The CDR3 nucleotides are TGTGCCAGCAGCGCGTCGGGAGCCAGCGATGAGCAGTTCTTC. This rearrangement joins TRBV9 to TRBJ2-1; perhaps TRBD2 as D (6 bases). Trimming cost V 3 bases and J 8 bases, with 15 bases left between them. This CDR3 contains 14 residues. Per germline, CDR1 SGDLS and CDR2 YYNGEE.

This chain connects TRBV7-9 to TRBJ2-3; the match to TRBD2 covers 12 bases. The V gene end was trimmed by 5 bases and the J gene end by 1 base; junction bases not matched to a gene: 13. CDR1 SEHNR and CDR2 FQNEAQ come from the germline V gene (reference sequence). The CDR3 contains 19 residues. Here the CDR3 DNA reads TGTGCCAGCAGCAACGCGGCGCCGGCTAGCGGGGGGGGCACAGATACGCAGTATTTT. This gives the protein CASSNAAPASGGGTDTQYF.

Only one count was recorded for this clone. J is TRBJ1-2 and V is TRBV28; D is unclear. There are 15 residues in the CDR3. V was pared by 7 bases and J by 4 bases, with 19 bases between. The germline CDR1 and CDR2 sequences are MDHEN and SYDVKM. This CDR3 reads CASTLTPNSVYGYTF. The CDR3 nucleotides read TGTGCCAGCACCCTTACTCCAAATTCAGTCTATGGCTACACCTTC.

The genes are TRBV7-2 and TRBJ2-4; D ambiguous. The CDR3 covers 15 residues. The ends were cut back, 2 bases at V and 7 bases at J, with 15 bases in the middle. CDR1 SGHTA and CDR2 FQGNSA come from the germline V gene. For the CDR3, the DNA is TGTGCCAGCAGCTTAAGACTGCCCTTTAGGAACATTCAGTACTTC. Translation: CASSLRLPFRNIQYF.

The table lists this clone with a count of one. This chain connects TRBV11-3 to TRBJ2-5; D tentatively fits TRBD1 or TRBD2 (5 bases each). Germline V gives CDR1 SGHNT, CDR2 YENEEA. Trimming removed 6 bases at V and 4 bases at J, with 18 bases between. This CDR3 spans 15 amino acids. CDR3 region: CASSRADTTGETQYF. The CDR3 DNA reads as TGTGCCAGCAGTCGAGCGGACACAACCGGAGAGACCCAGTACTTC.

The chain has TRBV25-1 and TRBJ2-3; D is ambiguous. Trimming pared 5 bases from V and 2 bases from J, leaving 11 bases between. The CDR3 extends over 14 amino acids. Germline values: CDR1 MGHDK, CDR2 SYGVNS. For the CDR3, the DNA is TGTGCCAGCAGTATCGGCAGGCCCACAGATACGCAGTATTTT. Its protein is CASSIGRPTDTQYF.

CDR3 loop: CASSPRRSGRKETQYF. The CDR3 DNA is TGTGCCAGCAGCCCTCGACGTAGCGGGAGGAAGGAGACCCAGTACTTC. This chain uses TRBV7-9 with TRBJ2-5; TRBD2 matches at 10 bases. This CDR3 region has 16 residues. J lost 5 bases, V lost 5 bases, and 11 bases had no gene match. Per germline, CDR1 SEHNR and CDR2 FQNEAQ (reference sequence).

The chain links TRBV6-6 to TRBJ2-5; D is undetermined. Trimming pared 3 bases from V and 1 base from J, leaving 9 bases between. This CDR3 spans 14 amino acids. In germline, CDR1 is MNHNY, CDR2 SVGAGI (reference sequence). The CDR3 region has the DNA TGTGCCAGCAGTTATAGGGCGGCCCAAGAGACCCAGTACTTC. Translated: CASSYRAAQETQYF.

The V and J genes are TRBV19 and TRBJ1-1; 10 positions match TRBD1. V lost 0 bases, J lost 0 bases, and 7 bases stayed unmatched. The germline V gene encodes CDR1 LNHDA and CDR2 SQIVND (reference sequence). The length of the CDR3 is 18 residues. This CDR3 is CASSIDGQGVPMNTEAFF. The CDR3 DNA reads as TGTGCCAGTAGTATAGACGGACAGGGGGTTCCGATGAACACTGAAGCTTTCTTT.

The chain recombines TRBV9 with TRBJ1-1; D may be TRBD1 (5 bases). With 0 bases removed from V and 1 base from J, the gap between germline ends came to 13 bases. In germline, CDR1 is SGDLS, CDR2 YYNGEE. CDR3 length: 16 amino acids. CDR3 loop: CASSVGRGRGNTEAFF. CDR3 in DNA: TGTGCCAGCAGCGTAGGTAGGGGCCGGGGGAACACTGAAGCTTTCTTT.

The rearrangement joins TRBV18 to TRBJ1-1; no clear D gene. CDR1 and CDR2 (germline): KGHSH, LQKENI. The germline V and J ends were trimmed by 0 bases and 11 bases, with 13 bases remaining between them. This CDR3 has 13 residues. The CDR3 protein is CASSPPVPSEAFF. The CDR3, as DNA: TGTGCCAGCTCACCACCGGTCCCGTCGGAGGCTTTCTTT.